The rows below give T cell receptor beta chains drawn from one sample of a study of blood T cell repertoires in COVID-19. Assay used: immunoSEQ multiplex PCR; TCRdb lists only in-frame clones, some missing. The sample contains 250,000 to 350,000 clones, roughly 89% of which appear only once. Sequenced: peripheral blood. These receptors were collected from a woman under 40 with active or convalescent COVID-19. Each CDR3 is given with its conserved first and last residue. Each record gives: V gene, clone size, D gene, J gene, CDR3 protein, CDR3 DNA. D genes are given only for firm matches. Some rows mark clone size as missing; the rest say once, few, many or name a class of expanded clone.

V: TRBV5-1; size: NA; D: TRBD2; J: TRBJ2-1; CDR3: CASSPGTSQSSYNEQFF; DNA: TGCGCCAGCAGCCCTGGGACTAGCCAAAGCTCCTACAATGAGCAGTTCTTC
V: TRBV7-2; size: NA; D: TRBD1; J: TRBJ2-1; CDR3: CASSPRQGPNEQFF; DNA: TGTGCCAGCAGCCCGAGACAGGGGCCCAATGAGCAGTTCTTC
V: TRBV9; size: NA; D: TRBD2; J: TRBJ2-1; CDR3: CASSPSSGGTYNEQFF; DNA: TGTGCCAGCAGCCCATCTAGCGGCGGTACCTACAATGAGCAGTTCTTC
V: TRBV19; size: NA; D: TRBD1; J: TRBJ1-4; CDR3: CASRQGAVEKLFF; DNA: TGTGCTTCAAGACAGGGGGCTGTTGAAAAACTGTTTTTT
V: TRBV5-6; size: NA; D: TRBD2; J: TRBJ2-3; CDR3: CASSLEIAGSSTDTQYF; DNA: TGTGCCAGCAGCTTGGAGATAGCGGGGAGTTCCACAGATACGCAGTATTTT
V: TRBV7-3; size: NA; D: NA; J: TRBJ1-6; CDR3: CASSASGRESPLHF; DNA: TGTGCCAGCAGCGCTTCGGGAAGGGAATCACCCCTCCACTTT
V: TRBV19; size: NA; D: NA; J: TRBJ2-1; CDR3: CASSKLGHEQFF; DNA: TGTGCCAGTAGTAAACTAGGCCATGAGCAGTTCTTC
V: TRBV7-2; size: NA; D: TRBD2; J: TRBJ2-7; CDR3: CASSWRVAGASYEQYF; DNA: TGTGCCAGCAGCTGGAGAGTAGCGGGGGCGTCCTACGAGCAGTACTTC
V: TRBV28; size: NA; D: NA; J: TRBJ2-1; CDR3: CASSLTQSRNEQFF; DNA: TGTGCCAGCAGTTTAACTCAATCCCGAAATGAGCAGTTCTTC
V: TRBV3-1/TRBV3-2; size: once; D: NA; J: TRBJ2-7; CDR3: CASSQGARYPYEQYF; DNA: TGTGCCAGCAGCCAAGGGGCGCGTTATCCCTACGAGCAGTACTTC
V: TRBV3-1/TRBV3-2; size: NA; D: NA; J: TRBJ1-2; CDR3: CASSQEKSAGANYGYTF; DNA: TGTGCCAGCAGCCAAGAAAAGAGTGCAGGCGCTAACTATGGCTACACCTTC
V: TRBV30; size: NA; D: TRBD1; J: TRBJ2-3; CDR3: CAWSIWTGGADTQYF; DNA: TGTGCCTGGAGTATATGGACAGGGGGCGCAGATACGCAGTATTTT
V: TRBV2; size: NA; D: NA; J: TRBJ1-5; CDR3: CASSLGGNRQPQHF; DNA: TGTGCCAGCAGCCTGGGGGGGAATAGACAGCCCCAGCATTTT
V: TRBV27; size: NA; D: TRBD1; J: TRBJ2-7; CDR3: CASSFRGRVYEQYF; DNA: TGTGCCAGCAGTTTCAGGGGGCGCGTCTACGAGCAGTACTTC
V: TRBV7-2; size: NA; D: TRBD2; J: TRBJ2-7; CDR3: CASSLDQRGTYEQYF; DNA: TGTGCCAGCAGCTTAGATCAGCGGGGGACCTACGAGCAGTACTTC
V: TRBV7-8; size: once; D: NA; J: TRBJ2-1; CDR3: CASSGRAGRYEQFF; DNA: TGTGCCAGCAGCGGGAGAGCGGGTAGGTATGAGCAGTTCTTC
V: TRBV6-2/TRBV6-3; size: once; D: NA; J: TRBJ2-3; CDR3: CASSSTTSPPDTQYF; DNA: TGTGCCAGCAGTTCCACGACTAGTCCCCCAGATACGCAGTATTTT
V: TRBV5-8; size: NA; D: TRBD1; J: TRBJ1-2; CDR3: CASTLDRGLGYTF; DNA: TGTGCCAGCACCTTGGACAGGGGCTTAGGCTACACCTTC
V: TRBV6-5; size: NA; D: NA; J: TRBJ2-2; CDR3: CASSYFKNTGELFF; DNA: TGTGCCAGCAGTTACTTTAAGAACACCGGGGAGCTGTTTTTT
V: TRBV6-2/TRBV6-3; size: few; D: NA; J: TRBJ2-2; CDR3: CASSAGYTGELFF; DNA: TGTGCCAGCAGTGCGGGGTACACCGGGGAGCTGTTTTTT
V: TRBV6-6; size: NA; D: NA; J: TRBJ2-5; CDR3: CASSSPGYLAPQYF; DNA: TGTGCCAGCAGTTCCCCGGGGTACTTGGCCCCCCAGTACTTC
V: TRBV19; size: NA; D: TRBD1; J: TRBJ2-1; CDR3: CASSTGQGRLNEQFF; DNA: TGTGCCAGTAGTACCGGACAGGGGAGACTCAATGAGCAGTTCTTC
V: TRBV11-1; size: NA; D: NA; J: TRBJ1-1; CDR3: CASSLEFRAEAFF; DNA: TGTGCCAGCAGCTTAGAGTTCAGGGCCGAAGCTTTCTTT
V: TRBV29-1; size: NA; D: NA; J: TRBJ1-1; CDR3: CSVPGHFGRSTEAFF; DNA: TGCAGCGTTCCGGGACACTTTGGCCGGAGCACTGAAGCTTTCTTT
V: TRBV24-1; size: NA; D: TRBD1; J: TRBJ1-1; CDR3: CATSDFGPGRGEDEAFF; DNA: TGTGCCACCAGTGATTTTGGGCCGGGCAGGGGGGAGGATGAAGCTTTCTTT
V: TRBV30; size: once; D: NA; J: TRBJ1-1; CDR3: CAWSRDRTPGMNTEAFF; DNA: TGTGCCTGGAGTCGAGACAGGACACCGGGCATGAACACTGAAGCTTTCTTT
V: TRBV29-1; size: NA; D: TRBD1; J: TRBJ1-2; CDR3: CSVGGTGYGYTF; DNA: TGCAGCGTTGGAGGGACAGGCTATGGCTACACCTTC
V: TRBV19; size: once; D: NA; J: TRBJ1-5; CDR3: CASSSRVIGEPQHF; DNA: TGTGCCAGTAGTAGCAGAGTTATCGGGGAGCCCCAGCATTTT
V: TRBV19; size: once; D: TRBD1; J: TRBJ2-2; CDR3: CASSLTGPTGELFF; DNA: TGTGCCAGTAGTTTGACAGGGCCCACCGGGGAGCTGTTTTTT
V: TRBV5-4; size: NA; D: NA; J: TRBJ1-5; CDR3: CASSLVGDSYQHF; DNA: TGTGCCAGCAGCTTGGTGGGTGACAGTTACCAGCATTTT
V: TRBV4-3; size: NA; D: NA; J: TRBJ1-2; CDR3: CASSQEARAAGTNYGYTF; DNA: TGCGCCAGCAGCCAAGAAGCGCGAGCGGCAGGCACTAACTATGGCTACACCTTC
V: TRBV11-2; size: NA; D: TRBD1; J: TRBJ1-5; CDR3: CASSLVGQGFNQPQHF; DNA: TGTGCCAGCAGCTTAGTGGGACAGGGGTTTAATCAGCCCCAGCATTTT
V: TRBV6-6; size: NA; D: NA; J: TRBJ2-5; CDR3: CASSTSAGVSRGTQYF; DNA: TGTGCCAGCAGCACCTCTGCCGGGGTCTCCCGAGGGACCCAGTACTTC
V: TRBV23-1; size: NA; D: NA; J: TRBJ2-2; CDR3: CASSPFLGTSTGELFF; DNA: TGCGCCAGCAGTCCCTTTCTGGGGACTTCTACCGGGGAGCTGTTTTTT
V: TRBV5-6; size: NA; D: NA; J: TRBJ2-5; CDR3: CASSLSQETQYF; DNA: TGTGCCAGCAGCTTGTCGCAAGAGACCCAGTACTTC
V: TRBV30; size: NA; D: NA; J: TRBJ1-1; CDR3: CAWRWVEDTEAFF; DNA: TGTGCCTGGAGGTGGGTGGAGGACACTGAAGCTTTCTTT
V: TRBV11-3; size: NA; D: TRBD1; J: TRBJ1-5; CDR3: CASSQSEGTGGRQPQHF; DNA: TGTGCCAGCAGCCAATCGGAGGGGACAGGGGGCCGGCAGCCCCAGCATTTT
V: TRBV7-3; size: NA; D: NA; J: TRBJ1-1; CDR3: CASSRLQGTEAFF; DNA: TGTGCCAGCAGCCGATTACAGGGAACTGAAGCTTTCTTT
V: TRBV7-2; size: NA; D: NA; J: TRBJ2-1; CDR3: CASSLGRGAEQFF; DNA: TGTGCCAGCAGCTTAGGTCGGGGGGCTGAGCAGTTCTTC
V: TRBV5-1; size: NA; D: NA; J: TRBJ2-7; CDR3: CASSYVGHEQYF; DNA: TGCGCCAGCAGCTACGTGGGGCACGAGCAGTACTTC
V: TRBV6-2/TRBV6-3; size: NA; D: NA; J: TRBJ1-5; CDR3: CASSFGGNQPQHF; DNA: TGTGCCAGCAGTTTCGGGGGCAATCAGCCCCAGCATTTT
V: TRBV7-2; size: NA; D: TRBD2; J: TRBJ2-3; CDR3: CASSLRRGGATDTQYF; DNA: TGTGCCAGCAGCTTGCGGCGGGGGGGGGCCACAGATACGCAGTATTTT
V: TRBV6-5; size: few; D: TRBD1; J: TRBJ1-3; CDR3: CASSSQGARGNTIYF; DNA: TGTGCCAGCAGTTCACAGGGGGCGCGGGGAAACACCATATATTTT
V: TRBV2; size: NA; D: NA; J: TRBJ2-7; CDR3: CASRGDSRGYEQYF; DNA: TGTGCCAGCAGAGGTGATAGTAGGGGCTACGAGCAGTACTTC
V: TRBV3-1/TRBV3-2; size: once; D: NA; J: TRBJ1-6; CDR3: CASSQEGALNSPLHF; DNA: TGTGCCAGCAGCCAAGAAGGGGCACTTAATTCACCCCTCCACTTT
V: TRBV11-2; size: NA; D: NA; J: TRBJ1-2; CDR3: CASSLSGIGSYTF; DNA: TGTGCCAGCAGCTTAAGCGGAATTGGATCCTACACCTTC
V: TRBV19; size: few; D: TRBD1; J: TRBJ1-6; CDR3: CASTRRGGRTGNNSPLHF; DNA: TGTGCCAGTACCAGACGTGGGGGTCGGACAGGGAATAATTCACCCCTCCACTTT